This T cell receptor beta chain was recorded in a study of siplizumab effects on memory and regulatory T cells. Broader study findings: Among sequences traceable to unstimulated CD4+ memory cells, alloreactive ones were significantly reduced by siplizumab. Of the alloreactive clones, only a minor fraction mapped to unstimulated subsets. Suppressive capability of dividing Tregs from siplizumab cultures went unverified. Memory cells seemed less diverse than naive T cells, which seemed major alloresponse contributors.

The repertoire was sequenced with immunoSEQ multiplex PCR; TCRdb's copy has only in-frame clones and lacks some. Of more than 95,000 clones in the sample, about 93% were seen once. Looked up from germline, CDR1 is SEHNR and CDR2 is FQNEAQ (reference sequence). The CDR3 runs to 14 residues. Deletions cut 1 base from V and 5 bases from J, with 11 bases between. With respect to this clone: Its antigen is currently unknown.

The sample comprised CD4+ T cells sorted from blood. The chain couples TRBV7-9 to TRBJ1-2; no clear D gene. The clonotype originates from a human donor in good health. DNA for the CDR3: TGTGCCAGCAGCTTAGACCCAGGTTTATATGGCTACACCTTC. Protein: CASSLDPGLYGYTF.